The present TCR beta chain was sequenced within a study of CD8 T cells in Susac syndrome. Both CD4+ and CD8+ T cells were negatively isolated, and TEMRA cells underwent FACS enrichment. RNA was extracted with the RNeasy kit, and a quantity of about 0.45 to 1 ug was reverse transcribed using random hexamers. One entry per CDR3 protein results from TCRdb running MiXCR on the immunoSEQ multiplex PCR reads. The sample contains around 200,000 distinct CDR3 sequences, roughly 94% of which appear only once. The sequence came from a human donor with Susac syndrome. The sequencing sample was made of CD4+ T cells from PBMCs.

CDR3: CASRATSGQGFYGYTF. The DNA for the CDR3 is TGTGCCAGCAGGGCAACCTCGGGACAGGGGTTCTATGGCTACACCTTC. The genes are TRBV6-1 and TRBJ1-2; 10 positions match TRBD1. The CDR3 is 16 amino acids. Germline V gives CDR1 MNHNS, CDR2 SASEGT. Trimming took 6 bases from V and 4 from J; bases not matched to a gene: 11.